This note documents a single T cell receptor (beta chain) sequence. Its antigen is not identified. This sample is drawn from a study of shared clonotypes between healthy human individuals. Broader study findings: A few donors showed sharing of around 5.3% of naive CD4 clonotypes. Among non-shared clonotypes, generation probabilities were lower than among those shared by all four donors.

The assay used deep level. TCRdb keeps only in-frame clones here, not all; method: immunoSEQ multiplex PCR. The repertoire has some 1,900,000 clones, about 94% of them found once; the top ten carry roughly 1.2%. The V gene's germline CDR1 is MNHEY and CDR2 SMNVEV (reference sequence). The length of the CDR3 is 14 residues. The trim removed 7 bases at V and 5 bases at J, leaving 5 bases unmatched. Naive-designated CD8 cells lacked CD45RO, were positively enriched for CCR7, and omitted terminally differentiated effector memory CD45RA+ cells. This rearrangement joins TRBV27 to TRBJ2-7, with TRBD2 identical over 13 bases. Sequenced input: naive CD8+ T cells sorted from blood. This TCR derives from a young man in good health. The CDR3 reads CASKGLAGVNEQYF. The CDR3 coding sequence is TGTGCCAGCAAAGGACTAGCGGGAGTGAACGAGCAGTACTTC.